These 2 T cell receptor beta chains originate from one sample sequenced in a study of post-analysis software for immune sequencing data. Whole-study results and caveats: Patients showed TRBV5-6, TRBV5-1 and TRBV20-1 among five TRBV segments more frequent than in controls.

Their recognized antigens are unknown. Tagging with unique molecular identifiers was a feature of the TCR beta cDNA libraries. TCRdb processed the PCR reads anew with MiXCR; each CDR3 protein has one entry. The sample records hundreds of thousands of distinct CDR3 sequences, around 50% being singletons. The sequenced sample consisted of blood. These receptors all stem from a girl between 10 and 17 years old with multiple sclerosis.

This clonotype came up once. The chain has TRBV6-2 or TRBV6-3 and TRBJ1-2; D may be TRBD1 (5 bases). CDR3 length: 15 residues. V was clipped by 5 bases and J by 2 bases, with 15 bases between them. Germline assignment: CDR1 MNHEY and CDR2 SVGEGT. The CDR3 DNA sequence: TGTGCCAGCAGTGATCGACGGCAGGGCAACTATGGCTACACCTTC. Translating it yields CASSDRRQGNYGYTF.

The chain employs TRBV25-1 and TRBJ2-1; TRBD1 is a possible D gene (6 bases). The CDR3 runs to 14 residues. CDR1 MGHDK and CDR2 SYGVNS come from the germline V gene. V lost 9 bases and J 4 bases, leaving 16 bases between the germline ends. Written as DNA, the CDR3 is TGTGCCAGTCAGGGGCCCGGGATATACAATGAGCAGTTCTTC. It translates to CASQGPGIYNEQFF.